This TCR beta chain came from a study of response to subunit inactivated influenza vaccine. Overall study findings and caveats: Authors suggested that a seasonal influenza vaccination recruits few new T cells each time.

This clonotype was counted at least ten times. Its matching antigen is unknown. TCRdb reprocessed the RT-PCR reads via MiXCR and lists one record per CDR3 protein. Of hundreds of thousands of distinct CDR3 sequences in the sample, 10% to 15% are singletons; the top ten hold 10% to 15%. The germline V and J ends were trimmed by 5 bases and 1 base, with 11 bases remaining between them. Looked up from germline, CDR1 is LGHNA and CDR2 is YSLEER. This CDR3 contains 14 residues. The chain employs TRBV4-3 and TRBJ1-1; D not resolved. The material sequenced was PBMCs from blood, taken about 40 days after vaccination. The TCR was taken from a man in his fifties who received an inactivated influenza vaccine. The CDR3 reads CASSGVGSNTEAFF. The CDR3 nucleotides are TGCGCCAGCAGCGGGGTCGGTTCGAACACTGAAGCTTTCTTT.